This TCR beta chain was profiled in a study of T cell repertoires in cytomegalovirus infection. Across the study: Carrying CMV and the relevant HLA type showed in public TCR beta signatures. Study conclusions and caveats: Ex vivo, HLA-C-restricted CMV-specific TCR beta clonotypes prevailed over the rest of the response.

As regards this clonotype: Its antigen remains unidentified.

Via MiXCR, TCRdb re-called the reads, giving one row per CDR3 protein. The data contain around 350,000 distinct CDR3 sequences, about a sixth of them singletons. V was shortened by 4 bases and J by 3 bases, with 7 bases between the two germline ends. The CDR3 totals 12 residues. Germline V gives CDR1 ENHRY, CDR2 SYGVKD. The receptor was isolated from a human donor in good health (CMV status not recorded). Some clones in this sample may be carry-over from other donors' samples. Sequencing was performed on PBMCs. The chain joins TRBV10-3 to TRBJ2-7, with TRBD1 as a possible D gene (5 bases). The CDR3: CAISGDSYEQYF. CDR3 nucleotides: TGTGCCATCAGTGGTGACAGCTACGAGCAGTACTTC.